The following is a T cell receptor (beta chain) sequence with its context. What it binds is unknown. CDR3 size: 14 residues. Germline lookup yields CDR1 MNHEY and CDR2 SMNVEV (reference sequence). The J segment lost 7 bases and the V segment lost 5 bases, leaving 4 bases of the junction unmatched. The sample belongs to a study of cytomegalovirus exposure and HLA in healthy donors. The PCR had 60 Vbeta and 13 Jbeta primers. TCRdb's table, derived via immunoSEQ multiplex PCR, lists solely in-frame clones and lacks some. The sample holds 150,000 to 200,000 clones; 85% to 90% are singletons and the top ten take more than 1.5%. Study observations and caveats: TCR beta chain V- and J-gene trimming was linked, in a later analysis, to a missense variant in DCLRE1C.

Material: PBMCs. V is TRBV27 and J is TRBJ1-6; 8 bases match TRBD1. The clonotype was recovered from a woman between 18 and 30 years old in good health and CMV-seronegative. CDR3 protein: CASSPWTGNSPLHF. In DNA, the CDR3 is TGTGCCAGCAGTCCTTGGACAGGGAATTCACCCCTCCACTTT.